What follows are 16 T cell receptor beta chains derived from one specimen sequenced in a study of T cells in Graves' hyperthyroidism and ophthalmopathy. From RNA transcripts, TCR beta CDR3 regions were amplified. The HTBI primer set drove a first-round RT-PCR of the TCR CDR3. TCRdb redid the calling of the multiplex PCR reads with MiXCR, one entry per CDR3 protein. The top ten clones hold around 10% of a sample with about 840,000 distinct CDR3 sequences, about 38% of them seen once. The sample taken for sequencing was blood. The receptors come from a man aged 18 to 29 with Graves' hyperthyroidism.

This clonotype has just a few counts. The V gene is TRBV29-1, the J gene TRBJ1-1, with D hard to call. The germline V and J ends were trimmed by 2 bases and 14 bases, with 27 bases remaining between them. The CDR3 loop spans 15 amino acids. Per the germline V gene, CDR1 is SQVTM and CDR2 is ANQGSEA. CDR3 DNA sequence: TGCAGCGTTGAACCGTCGGGAGCGGTGGCCAATGAGCAGTTCTTT. As protein: CSVEPSGAVANEQFF.

The V call is TRBV10-3, the J call TRBJ2-7, with D tentatively TRBD1 (5 bases). In germline, CDR1 is ENHRY, CDR2 SYGVKD. The CDR3 extends over 14 amino acids. Trimming stripped 10 bases from V and 0 bases from J, with 16 bases between. CDR3 sequence: CATSLQVPSYEQYF. The CDR3 nucleotides are TGTGCCACGAGCCTACAGGTTCCCTCCTACGAGCAGTACTTC.

This clonotype was counted a few times. This sequence joins TRBV7-9 and TRBJ2-6, with TRBD1 identical over 7 bases. Germline CDR1 reads SEHNR; CDR2 reads FQNEAQ (reference sequence). CDR3 length: 17 residues. With 5 bases clipped from V and 0 bases from J, the junction kept 7 bases outside the gene matches. The CDR3 loop reads CASSLTGVLSGANVLTF. CDR3 nucleotide sequence: TGTGCCAGCAGCCTCACAGGGGTCCTCTCTGGGGCCAACGTCCTGACTTTC. Full variable domain (remainder filled in from reference TRBV7-9 and TRBJ2-6): DTGVSQNPRHKITKRGQNVTFRCDPISEHNRLYWYRQTLGQGPEFLTYFQNEAQLEKSRLLSDRFSAERPKGSFSTLEIQRTEQGDSAMYLCASSLTGVLSGANVLTFGAGSRLTVL.

This clonotype was seen many times. V and J are TRBV29-1 and TRBJ1-1; a weak D match, TRBD1 (5 bases). This CDR3 is 13 amino acids long. Between the trimmed V and J ends, which lost 4 bases and 7 bases, there was a span of 16 bases. CDR1 SQVTM and CDR2 ANQGSEA come from the germline V gene. CDR3 bases: TGCAGCGTTGGGTCTGTAGGGGTTGGTGAAGCTTTCTTT. Protein product: CSVGSVGVGEAFF.

In this sample, this clonotype turned up a few times. This chain joins TRBV5-1 and TRBJ1-3; D is uncertain. Per the germline V gene, CDR1 is SGHRS and CDR2 is YFSETQ. Trimming took off 4 bases at V and 3 bases at J, with 2 bases between the two ends. CDR3 length: 11 residues. CDR3 sequence reads: CASSNGNTIYF. As DNA, the CDR3 is TGCGCCAGCAGCAATGGAAACACCATATATTTT.

This clonotype has a single count. The V call is TRBV29-1, the J call TRBJ1-2; 7 nucleotides align to TRBD1. V shed 7 bases, J shed 4 bases, and the junction held 12 bases outside the gene matches. The germline V gene has CDR1 SQVTM and CDR2 ANQGSEA. The CDR3 length is 14 residues. The CDR3 loop reads CSGRSRGQSYGYTF. The CDR3 nucleotides are TGCAGCGGAAGGTCCAGGGGACAGAGCTATGGCTACACCTTC.

There are a few counts of this clonotype. The genes are TRBV7-3 and TRBJ1-1, with 8 bases fitting TRBD1. This CDR3 region has 16 residues. The junction had 7 bases not matched to a gene; V was cut back by 1 base and J by 3 bases. Germline CDR1 SGHTA, CDR2 FQGTGA. The CDR3 spells CASSLRPGGGDTEAFF. CDR3 nucleotides: TGTGCCAGCAGCTTAAGGCCAGGGGGCGGAGACACTGAAGCTTTCTTT.

Of note for this clonotype: A much larger clone differs by one base, so this may be a read error. This chain links TRBV29-1 with TRBJ2-2, with a tentative D call TRBD2 (6 bases). V lost 6 bases and J lost 2, with 13 bases in between. Germline CDR1 reads SQVTM; CDR2 reads ANQGSEA. The CDR3 spans 14 residues. CDR3 residues: CSVALTSNTGELFF. Written as DNA, the CDR3 is TGCAGCGTGGCCCTGACTAGTAACACCGGGGAGCTGTTTTTT.

CDR3 sequence: CASSPAPGYGANVLTF. Here the CDR3 DNA reads TGTGCCAGCAGCCCCGCCCCGGGTTATGGGGCCAACGTCCTGACTTTC. V and J are TRBV7-2 and TRBJ2-6; D is unresolved. This CDR3 is built from 16 residues. Germline V gene data show CDR1 as SGHTA and CDR2 as FQGNSA. The V end lost 5 bases, the J end lost 3 bases, and 14 bases lay between the germline ends.

This clonotype was observed a handful of times. V gene TRBV19 combines with J gene TRBJ2-5; 8 bases fit TRBD1. V shed 7 bases and J 5 bases; nucleotides not matched to a gene: 3. In germline, CDR1 is LNHDA, CDR2 SQIVND (reference sequence). This CDR3 spans 12 amino acids. The CDR3 is CASNHRGETQYF. The CDR3 DNA is TGTGCCAGTAACCACAGGGGGGAGACCCAGTACTTC.

This clonotype was recorded many times. This rearrangement joins TRBV2 to TRBJ1-5; a possible D gene is TRBD1 (5 bases). Per germline, CDR1 SNHLY and CDR2 FYNNEI. V was trimmed by 5 bases and J by 2 bases, leaving 10 bases between them. This CDR3 region has 14 residues. CDR3 loop: CASSPGRRNQPQHF. The CDR3 coding sequence is TGTGCCAGCAGTCCGGGGCGTCGCAATCAGCCCCAGCATTTT.

Comment on this clonotype: Since no conserved phenylalanine or tryptophan closes the CDR3, a read error is the likely cause. V is TRBV2 and J is TRBJ2-5, with D unclear. This CDR3 spans 10 amino acids. V was trimmed by 8 bases and J by 5 bases, leaving 6 bases between them. Germline CDR1 SNHLY, CDR2 FYNNEI. DNA for the CDR3: TGTGCCAGCTCCACTGAGACCCAGTACTTA. Translation: CASSTETQYL.

The V gene is TRBV28, the J gene TRBJ2-5; 8 bases agree with TRBD2. The CDR3 is 14 amino acids. The germline V gene encodes CDR1 MDHEN and CDR2 SYDVKM. J lost 4 bases, V lost 4 bases, and 5 bases had no gene match. The CDR3: CASSSTGGPETQYF. The CDR3 coding sequence is TGTGCCAGCAGTTCGACGGGAGGGCCAGAGACCCAGTACTTC.

The sample holds a few counts of this clonotype. J is TRBJ2-2 and V is TRBV5-1; TRBD2 matches at 7 bases. With 3 bases clipped from V and 0 bases from J, the junction kept 2 bases outside the gene matches. This CDR3 spans 15 amino acids. Germline CDR1 reads SGHRS; CDR2 reads YFSETQ. The CDR3 DNA follows: TGCGCCAGCAGCTGGGGAGGGTCGAACACCGGGGAGCTGTTTTTT. Encoded protein: CASSWGGSNTGELFF.

V and J are TRBV20-1 and TRBJ1-5, with D maybe TRBD1 (6 bases). V shed 1 base and J shed 4 bases, with 17 bases lying between them. Per the germline V gene, CDR1 is DFQATT and CDR2 is SNEGSKA (reference sequence). This CDR3 has 16 amino acids. CDR3 loop: CSARVVALGANQPQHF. Written as DNA, the CDR3 is TGCAGTGCTAGAGTCGTAGCGTTGGGGGCGAATCAGCCCCAGCATTTT.

V gene TRBV20-1 combines with J gene TRBJ2-7, with 10 positions matching TRBD2. J was trimmed by 0 bases and V by 1 base; bases with no gene match: 3. This CDR3 spans 15 amino acids. Germline V gene data show CDR1 as DFQATT and CDR2 as SNEGSKA (reference sequence). CDR3 residues: CSARATSGYSYEQYF. The CDR3 bases are TGCAGTGCTAGAGCGACTAGCGGGTACTCCTACGAGCAGTACTTC.